This T cell receptor (beta chain) was identified in a study of T cell responses to AZD1222 COVID-19 vaccine. Sequencing used immunoSEQ multiplex PCR; TCRdb keeps in-frame clones, though not all of them. The table lists over 110,000 clones, around 90% of them singletons. V was cut by 0 bases and J by 0 bases, with 9 bases left in between. There are 16 residues in the CDR3. The germline CDR1 and CDR2 sequences are MNHEY and SVGAGI. The TCR was taken from an adult who received the AZD1222 COVID-19 vaccine. V is TRBV6-5 and J is TRBJ2-1; D may be TRBD2 (6 bases). The sample in question was peripheral blood, obtained 28 days after the second AZD1222 dose. CDR3: CASSYSGGGSYNEQFF. Here the CDR3 DNA reads TGTGCCAGCAGTTACTCGGGGGGAGGCTCCTACAATGAGCAGTTCTTC.